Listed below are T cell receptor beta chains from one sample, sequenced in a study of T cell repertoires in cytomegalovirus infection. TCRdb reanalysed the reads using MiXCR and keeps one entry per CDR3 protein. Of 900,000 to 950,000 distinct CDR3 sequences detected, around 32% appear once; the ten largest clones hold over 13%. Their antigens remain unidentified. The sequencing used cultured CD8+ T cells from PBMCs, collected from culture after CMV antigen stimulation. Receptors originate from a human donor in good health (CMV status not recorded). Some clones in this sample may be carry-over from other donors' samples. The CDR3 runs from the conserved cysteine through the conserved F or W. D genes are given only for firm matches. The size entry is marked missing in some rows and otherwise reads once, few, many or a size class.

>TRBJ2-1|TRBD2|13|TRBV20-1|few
TGCAGTGCTAGCGGACTAGAGGGCAATGAGCAGTTCTTC
CSASGLEGNEQFF
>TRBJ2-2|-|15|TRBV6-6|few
TGTGCCAGCAGTTACCTGGCTCGGGGAACCGGGGAGCTGTTTTTT
CASSYLARGTGELFF
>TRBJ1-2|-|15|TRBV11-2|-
TGTGCCAGCAGCTTAGAGGCCCCTAGTACCTATGGCTACACCTTC
CASSLEAPSTYGYTF
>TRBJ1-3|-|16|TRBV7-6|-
TGTGCCAGCAGCTCCCTTGGCGCAGGGACGAGGGACACCATATATTTT
CASSSLGAGTRDTIYF
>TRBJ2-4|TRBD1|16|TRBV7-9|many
TGTGCCAGCAGCCCCCGGACAGGGAAGACCAAAAACATTCAGTACTTC
CASSPRTGKTKNIQYF
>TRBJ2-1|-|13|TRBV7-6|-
TGTGCCAGCAGCCGGAACGGGGGAGGTGAGCAGTTCTTC
CASSRNGGGEQFF
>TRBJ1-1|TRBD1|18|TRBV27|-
TGTGCCAGCAGCCCCCCCGGGACAGACCTCCAGGGAAACACTGAAGCTTTCTTT
CASSPPGTDLQGNTEAFF
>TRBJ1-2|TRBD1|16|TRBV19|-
TGTGCCAGTAGTAGGACAGGGGGCGGCGTACCTTATGGCTACACCTTC
CASSRTGGGVPYGYTF
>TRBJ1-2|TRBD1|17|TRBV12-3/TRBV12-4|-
TGTGCCAGCAGTTTAGATTTTAGAGGGACAGGGAACTATGGCTACACCTTC
CASSLDFRGTGNYGYTF
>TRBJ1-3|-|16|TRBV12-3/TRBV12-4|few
TGTGCCAGCAGTTTTGCAGGGGAAAGCTCTGGAAACACCATATATTTT
CASSFAGESSGNTIYF
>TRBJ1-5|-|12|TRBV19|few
TGTGCCAGTAGTATCGTGAATCAGCCCCAGCATTTT
CASSIVNQPQHF
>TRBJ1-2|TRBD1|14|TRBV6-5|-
TGTGCCAGCAGGCCCGGGACAGCGAACTATGGCTACACCTTC
CASRPGTANYGYTF
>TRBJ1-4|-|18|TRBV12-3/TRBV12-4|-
TGTGCCAGCAGTAACCCGGGTGTAGGACATGGAACTAATGAAAAACTGTTTTTT
CASSNPGVGHGTNEKLFF
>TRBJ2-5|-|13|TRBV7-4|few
TGTGCCAGCAGCATCGAGAGCCAAGAGACCCAGTACTTC
CASSIESQETQYF
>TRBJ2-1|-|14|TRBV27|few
TGTGCCAGCAGTTTTACAGTCTCCTACAATGAGCAGTTCTTC
CASSFTVSYNEQFF
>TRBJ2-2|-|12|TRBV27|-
TGTGCCATAGGAACAGGGTCCGGGGAGCTGTTTTTT
CAIGTGSGELFF
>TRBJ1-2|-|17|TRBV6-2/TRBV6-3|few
TGTGCCACCCTTGGCCGGGACCTCCTCCAGTGGAATTTCGGCTACACCTTC
CATLGRDLLQWNFGYTF
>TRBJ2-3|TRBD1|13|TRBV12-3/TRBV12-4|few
TGTGCCAGCGGACAGGGGCACACAGATACGCAGTATTTT
CASGQGHTDTQYF
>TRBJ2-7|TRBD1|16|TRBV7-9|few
TGTGCCAGCAGCCCCTCAGAGGGACAGGGAATGGTCGAGCAGTACTTC
CASSPSEGQGMVEQYF
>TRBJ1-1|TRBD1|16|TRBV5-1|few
TGCGCCAGCAGCGTACGACAGGGGGGAGGGAGGCCTGAAGCTTTCTTT
CASSVRQGGGRPEAFF
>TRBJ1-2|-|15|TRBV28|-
TGTGCCAGCAGTCTTATCACAGTAGGTAACTATGGCTACACCTTC
CASSLITVGNYGYTF